This entry features one T cell receptor (beta chain) sequence. Its target is unknown. The CDR3 has 13 residues. Germline V lookup: CDR1 ENHRY, CDR2 SYGVKD. V lost 0 bases, J lost 7 bases, and 7 bases lay in between. This specimen comes from a study of cytomegalovirus exposure and HLA in healthy donors. Overall study context: Around 180 million T cells yielded roughly 120 million unique TCR beta sequences in earlier analysis.

Findings and limits, study-wide: Trimming of TCR beta V- and J-genes showed a link, identified in a later analysis, to a missense DCLRE1C variant. Upon later analysis, HLA-associated TCR beta chains proved more clonally expanded than other, equally common chains. It was taken for granted in presence/absence analyses that sequencing depth across donors was roughly uniform.

Vbeta (60) and Jbeta (13) primers were used in the PCR. Some clones are missing from TCRdb's copy, which holds only in-frame ones; the method was immunoSEQ multiplex PCR. The repertoire includes about 170,000 clones, around three quarters of them detected once, and less than 2.5% sits in the top ten. The V call is TRBV10-3, the J call TRBJ1-5; D is unclear. The sample was PBMCs. The source of this sequence is a woman between 50 and 59 years old in good health and CMV-seronegative. The CDR3 spells CAISESFRQPQHF. Here the CDR3 DNA reads TGTGCCATCAGTGAGTCGTTCCGGCAGCCCCAGCATTTT.